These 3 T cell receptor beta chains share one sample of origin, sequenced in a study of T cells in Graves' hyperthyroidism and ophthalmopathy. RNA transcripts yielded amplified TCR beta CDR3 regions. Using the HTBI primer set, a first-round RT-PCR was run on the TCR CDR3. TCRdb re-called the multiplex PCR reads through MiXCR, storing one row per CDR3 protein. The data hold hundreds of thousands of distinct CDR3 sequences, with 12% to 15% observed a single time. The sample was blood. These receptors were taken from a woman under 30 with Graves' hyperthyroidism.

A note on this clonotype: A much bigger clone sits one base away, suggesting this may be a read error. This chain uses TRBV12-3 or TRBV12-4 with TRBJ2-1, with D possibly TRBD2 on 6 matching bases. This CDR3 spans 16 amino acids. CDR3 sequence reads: CGSSDWGGPTNNEQFF. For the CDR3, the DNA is TGTGGCAGCAGTGATTGGGGAGGCCCCACTAACAATGAGCAGTTCTTC.

The CDR3 DNA follows: TGTGCCAGTAGTATCCTTGGGGCGGGGACAGAGAACCGAGGGCAGTTCTTC. Translated: CASSILGAGTENRGQFF. The chain couples TRBV19 to TRBJ2-1, with a weak D call TRBD1 (7 bases). The germline V gene has CDR1 LNHDA and CDR2 SQIVND (reference sequence). The CDR3 covers 17 residues. Trimming pared 3 bases from V and 12 bases from J, leaving 27 bases between.

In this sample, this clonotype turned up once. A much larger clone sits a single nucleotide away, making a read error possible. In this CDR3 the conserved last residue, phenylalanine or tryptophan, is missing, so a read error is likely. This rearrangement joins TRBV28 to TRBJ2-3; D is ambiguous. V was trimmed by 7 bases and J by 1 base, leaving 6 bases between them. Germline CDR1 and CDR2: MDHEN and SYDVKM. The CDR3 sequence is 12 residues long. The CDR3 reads CASTPRTDTQYL. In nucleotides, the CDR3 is TGTGCCAGCACGCCCCGCACAGATACGCAGTATCTT.